This TCR beta chain was recovered during a study of T cell changes during pregnancy in multiple sclerosis. This clone was seen only once. The germline V gene encodes CDR1 SNHLY and CDR2 FYNNEI. V lost 7 bases, J lost 7 bases, and 4 bases stayed unmatched. The CDR3 extends over 12 amino acids. The table came from immunoSEQ multiplex PCR; TCRdb's copy has only in-frame clones and leaves some out. This table holds around 51,000 clones, approximately 94% found once. This chain connects TRBV2 to TRBJ1-2; TRBD1 agrees at 9 bases. This clonotype originated in a female donor with multiple sclerosis, enrolled in a pregnancy study. The specimen was CD4+ T cells from peripheral blood mononuclear cells, collected in the second trimester of pregnancy. CDR3 nucleotide sequence: TGTGCCAGCACCGGGACAGGGATTGGCTACACCTTC. It codes for CASTGTGIGYTF.